The present TCR beta chain was sequenced within a study of blood T cell repertoires in COVID-19. Overall study: The United States, Italy and Spain provided the acute and convalescent COVID-19 samples. Sample material is recorded as cDNA or gDNA derived from T cells, B-cell-depleted T cells, or PBMCs.

In the authors' workflow: Reference gene primer amplification gave estimated nucleated cell counts. Generated by immunoSEQ multiplex PCR, the TCRdb table keeps only in-frame clones and is missing some. V, J and clone size are those of that table, while D and trimming were read from the DNA. The sample has about 190,000 clones, about four fifths seen once; the top ten hold about 10%. This clone was counted between two and nine times. The CDR3 is 13 residues long. V lost 4 bases and J 4 bases, leaving 10 bases between the germline ends. Germline CDR1 is LGHDT and CDR2 is YNNKEL (reference sequence). Sequencing was done on a sample of peripheral blood. V gene TRBV3-1 (or the pseudogene TRBV3-2) combines with J gene TRBJ1-1; the D is unclear. The receptor's source is an elderly woman with active or convalescent COVID-19. The CDR3 sequence is CASSLVEFTEAFF. The CDR3 DNA reads as TGTGCCAGCAGCCTTGTGGAGTTCACTGAAGCTTTCTTT.